This TCR beta chain originates from a study of blood T cell repertoires in COVID-19. This CDR3 is built from 15 residues. V was clipped by 5 bases and J by 5 bases; unmatched bases: 7. Germline V gene sequence: CDR1 MNHEY, CDR2 SVGAGI. Sequenced by immunoSEQ multiplex PCR; TCRdb stores in-frame clones only, minus some. The table shows a few hundred thousand clones, with around 88% occurring only once. This clone is a singleton in its sample. The receptor comes from a middle-aged man with active or convalescent COVID-19. The chain links TRBV6-5 to TRBJ2-5; 11 positions match TRBD2. The sample taken for sequencing was peripheral blood. CDR3 protein: CASSPASGGRETQYF. The CDR3 region has the DNA TGTGCCAGCAGTCCGGCTAGCGGGGGGAGGGAGACCCAGTACTTC.